This note documents a single T cell receptor beta chain sequence. The data stem from a study of blood T cell repertoires in COVID-19. Overall study: There were acute and convalescent COVID-19 samples, and they came from the United States, Italy and Spain. The cDNA or gDNA used as material had been derived from T cells, B-cell-depleted T cells, or PBMCs.

Original data processing: Nucleated cell counts were estimated from reference gene primer amplification. The protocol was immunoSEQ multiplex PCR, while the TCRdb copy is restricted to in-frame clones and leaves out a portion. D and trimming come from the DNA, and the V and J calls and clone size come from that table. This sample has approximately 69,000 clones, with 79% found just once. CDR3 size: 11 residues. Germline V gives CDR1 SQVTM, CDR2 ANQGSEA. This chain connects TRBV29-1 to TRBJ2-3, with 7 bases fitting TRBD2. Sequencing was carried out using peripheral blood. The clonotype was recovered from a man in his sixties with acute or convalescent COVID-19. This chain's CDR3 is CRGGIGDTQYF. CDR3 sequence (DNA): TGCAGGGGAGGGATCGGAGATACGCAGTATTTT.